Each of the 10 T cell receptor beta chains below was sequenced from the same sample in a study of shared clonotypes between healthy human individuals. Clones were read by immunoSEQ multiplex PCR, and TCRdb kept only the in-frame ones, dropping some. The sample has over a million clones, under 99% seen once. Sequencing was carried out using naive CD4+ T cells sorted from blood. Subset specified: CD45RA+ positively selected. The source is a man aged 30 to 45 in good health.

CDR3: CASSPLPRSSYEQYF. The CDR3 DNA sequence: TGTGCCAGCTCACCCCTACCCCGGAGCTCCTACGAGCAGTACTTC. The V gene is TRBV18, the J gene TRBJ2-7; D unresolved. The ends were cut back, 3 bases at V and 0 bases at J, with 12 bases in the middle. The CDR3 runs 15 residues. Germline V gene lookup returns CDR1 KGHSH and CDR2 LQKENI.

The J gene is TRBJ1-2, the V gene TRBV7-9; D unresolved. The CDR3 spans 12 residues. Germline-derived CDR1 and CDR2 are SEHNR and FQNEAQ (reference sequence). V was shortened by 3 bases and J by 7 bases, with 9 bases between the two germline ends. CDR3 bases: TGTGCCAGCAGCTTTGGAGAGTCTGGCTACACCTTC. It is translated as CASSFGESGYTF.

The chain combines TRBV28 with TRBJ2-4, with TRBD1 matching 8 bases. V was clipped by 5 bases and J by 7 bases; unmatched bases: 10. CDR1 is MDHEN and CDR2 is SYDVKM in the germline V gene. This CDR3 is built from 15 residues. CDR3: CASSRASGGENIQYF. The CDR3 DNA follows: TGTGCCAGCAGTCGTGCCTCAGGGGGCGAGAACATTCAGTACTTC.

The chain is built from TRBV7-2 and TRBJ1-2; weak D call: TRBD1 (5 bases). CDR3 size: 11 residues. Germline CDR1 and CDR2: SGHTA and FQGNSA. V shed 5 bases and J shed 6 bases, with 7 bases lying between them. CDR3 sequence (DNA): TGTGCCAGCAGCATCAGGGATGGCTACACCTTC. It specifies CASSIRDGYTF.

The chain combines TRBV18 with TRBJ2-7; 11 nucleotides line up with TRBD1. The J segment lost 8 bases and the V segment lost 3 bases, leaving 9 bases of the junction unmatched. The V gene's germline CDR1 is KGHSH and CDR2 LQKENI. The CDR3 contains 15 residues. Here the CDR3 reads CASSPPGTGGQKQYF. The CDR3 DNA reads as TGTGCCAGCTCACCCCCCGGGACAGGGGGTCAAAAGCAGTACTTC.

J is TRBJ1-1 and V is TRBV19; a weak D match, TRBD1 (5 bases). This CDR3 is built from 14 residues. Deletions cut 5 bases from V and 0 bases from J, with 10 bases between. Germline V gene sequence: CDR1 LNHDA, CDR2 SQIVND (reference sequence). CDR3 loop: CASSPGRLNTEAFF. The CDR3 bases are TGTGCCAGTAGTCCGGGACGGCTGAACACTGAAGCTTTCTTT.

The CDR3 reads CASSFLGDSNQPQHF. CDR3 nucleotide sequence: TGCGCCAGCAGCTTCTTAGGAGACAGCAATCAGCCCCAGCATTTT. The chain links TRBV5-1 to TRBJ1-5; D not resolved. CDR1 is SGHRS and CDR2 is YFSETQ in the germline V gene. Trimming took 2 bases from V and 1 from J, leaving 10 bases between them. The CDR3 has 15 residues.

CDR3 sequence (DNA): TGTGCCAGCAGCCGCGGAGGGAAGCAGTTCTTC. Protein: CASSRGGKQFF. The gene calls are TRBV28 and TRBJ2-1, with D perhaps matching TRBD2 (6 bases). This CDR3 has 11 residues. Germline V gene sequence: CDR1 MDHEN, CDR2 SYDVKM. V was clipped by 6 bases and J by 11 bases, with 11 bases between them.

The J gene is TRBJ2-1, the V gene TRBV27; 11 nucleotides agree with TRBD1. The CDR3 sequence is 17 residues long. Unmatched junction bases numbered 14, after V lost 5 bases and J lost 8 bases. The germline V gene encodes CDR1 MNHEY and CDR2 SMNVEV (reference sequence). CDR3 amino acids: CASSPGQGANIRDEQFF. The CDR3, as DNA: TGTGCCAGCAGTCCCGGACAGGGGGCAAATATTCGCGATGAGCAGTTCTTC.

The DNA for the CDR3 is TGTGCCACCAGCAGGTCCCTACTCCCGACAGGGGGCACTGAAGCTTTCTTT. Translation gives CATSRSLLPTGGTEAFF. The chain carries TRBV15 and TRBJ1-1, with 9 bases that match TRBD1. The V and J ends lost 3 bases and 4 bases, in that order; junction bases with no gene match: 12. There are 17 residues in the CDR3. Germline V gene data show CDR1 as LNHNV and CDR2 as YYDKDF (reference sequence).